This record covers a single T cell receptor (beta chain). No antigen is known for it. Nothing much larger sits one base from this clone, and base qualities are not available. This specimen belongs to a study of radiotherapy plus CTLA-4 blockade in lung cancer (dated by TCRdb to the late 2010s). About the investigation overall: Objective responses occurred in around 20% of enrolled patients, and about 30% achieved disease control.

Preparation of the library involved the immunoSEQ multiplex PCR assay. TCRdb's version of the immuneACCESS table is confined to in-frame rearrangements and falls short of the full clone set. An unresolved V gene accounts for under half of the shortfall where checked; the remainder is of unknown origin. The sample table lists roughly 120,000 clones, roughly 74% of them with a count of one. The ten largest clones take up roughly 5.3% of the sample. The CDR3 runs 15 residues from the cysteine to the phenylalanine. Only the CDR3 DNA is retained, 45 bases long and in frame from the first base. The germline V gene specifies MNHNS as CDR1 and SASEGT as CDR2. V trim: 7 bases; J trim: 3 bases; unmatched bases: 11. Focal radiation therapy combined with CTLA-4 blockade (ipilimumab) was tested in patients with chemo-refractory metastatic non-small-cell lung cancer. The full study reports these points: After treatment with radiotherapy and ipilimumab, TCR clones that originated in tumors expanded in peripheral blood. The strongest predictors of response, as reported, were early dynamic changes in blood T cell clones along with a rise in serum interferon-beta after radiation.

The specimen was peripheral blood, collected from a patient treated with radiotherapy plus ipilimumab. This chain joins TRBV6-1 to TRBJ1-2; TRBD1 fits 7 bases in the junction. This clonotype was sampled from a human donor with non-small cell lung cancer who had a partial response to radiotherapy plus ipilimumab. The DNA reads as follows: TGTGCCAGCAAAAAGGGGACAGAGCCCGACTATGGCTACACCTTC. It specifies CASKKGTEPDYGYTF.